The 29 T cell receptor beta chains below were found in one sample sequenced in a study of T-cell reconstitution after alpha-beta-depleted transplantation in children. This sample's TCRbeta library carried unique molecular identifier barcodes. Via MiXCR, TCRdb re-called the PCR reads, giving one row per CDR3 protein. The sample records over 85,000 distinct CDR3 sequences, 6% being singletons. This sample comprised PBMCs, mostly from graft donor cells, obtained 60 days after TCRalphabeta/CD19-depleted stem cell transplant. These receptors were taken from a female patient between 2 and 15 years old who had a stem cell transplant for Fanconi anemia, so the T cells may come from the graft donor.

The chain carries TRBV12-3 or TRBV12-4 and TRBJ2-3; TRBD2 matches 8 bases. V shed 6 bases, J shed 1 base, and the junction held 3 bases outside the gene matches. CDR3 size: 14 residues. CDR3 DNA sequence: TGTGCCAGCAGCCTTAGCGGGGGCACAGATACGCAGTATTTT. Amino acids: CASSLSGGTDTQYF.

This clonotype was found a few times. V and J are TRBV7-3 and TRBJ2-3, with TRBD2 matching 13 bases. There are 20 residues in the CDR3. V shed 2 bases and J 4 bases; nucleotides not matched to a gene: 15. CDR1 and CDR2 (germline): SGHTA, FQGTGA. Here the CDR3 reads CASSLRPRTSGRISPDTQYF. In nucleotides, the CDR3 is TGTGCCAGCAGCTTACGTCCAAGGACTAGCGGGAGAATAAGTCCAGATACGCAGTATTTT.

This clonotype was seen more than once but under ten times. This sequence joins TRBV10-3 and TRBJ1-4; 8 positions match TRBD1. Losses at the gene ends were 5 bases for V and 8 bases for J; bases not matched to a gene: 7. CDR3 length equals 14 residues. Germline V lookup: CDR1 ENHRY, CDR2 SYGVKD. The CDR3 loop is CAISPDRVQEKLFF. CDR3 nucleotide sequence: TGTGCCATCAGTCCGGACAGGGTCCAAGAAAAACTGTTTTTT.

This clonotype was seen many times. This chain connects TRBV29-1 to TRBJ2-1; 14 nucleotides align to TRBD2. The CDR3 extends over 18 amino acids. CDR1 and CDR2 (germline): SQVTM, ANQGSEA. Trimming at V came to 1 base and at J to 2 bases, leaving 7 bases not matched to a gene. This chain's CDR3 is CSVEGGLAGVGAYNEQFF. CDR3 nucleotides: TGCAGCGTTGAAGGGGGACTAGCGGGAGTCGGGGCCTACAATGAGCAGTTCTTC.

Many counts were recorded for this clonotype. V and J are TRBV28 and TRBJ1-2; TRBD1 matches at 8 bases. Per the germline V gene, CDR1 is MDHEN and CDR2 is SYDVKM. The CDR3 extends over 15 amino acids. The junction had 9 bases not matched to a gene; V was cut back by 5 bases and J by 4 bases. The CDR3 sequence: CASSRNPGGVYGYTF. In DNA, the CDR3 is TGTGCCAGCAGTCGGAATCCAGGGGGCGTCTATGGCTACACCTTC.

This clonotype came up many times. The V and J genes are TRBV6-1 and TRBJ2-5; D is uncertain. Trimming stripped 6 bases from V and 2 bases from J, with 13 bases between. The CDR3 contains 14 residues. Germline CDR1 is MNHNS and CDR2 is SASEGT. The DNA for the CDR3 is TGTGCCAGCAGGGCCGGTGGGTCACAAGAGACCCAGTACTTC. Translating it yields CASRAGGSQETQYF.

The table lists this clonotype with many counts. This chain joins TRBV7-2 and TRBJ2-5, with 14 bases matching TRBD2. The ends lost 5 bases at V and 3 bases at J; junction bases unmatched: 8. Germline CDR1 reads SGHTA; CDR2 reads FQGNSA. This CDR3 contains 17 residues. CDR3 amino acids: CASSARWTSGGKETQYF. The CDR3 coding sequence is TGTGCCAGCAGCGCACGATGGACTAGCGGGGGGAAAGAGACCCAGTACTTC.

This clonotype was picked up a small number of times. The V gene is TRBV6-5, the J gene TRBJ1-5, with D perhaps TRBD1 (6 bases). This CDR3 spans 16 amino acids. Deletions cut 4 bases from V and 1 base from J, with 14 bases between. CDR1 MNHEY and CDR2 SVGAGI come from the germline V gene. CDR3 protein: CASSWGGRGSNQPQHF. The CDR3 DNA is TGTGCCAGCAGTTGGGGGGGGCGAGGGAGCAATCAGCCCCAGCATTTT.

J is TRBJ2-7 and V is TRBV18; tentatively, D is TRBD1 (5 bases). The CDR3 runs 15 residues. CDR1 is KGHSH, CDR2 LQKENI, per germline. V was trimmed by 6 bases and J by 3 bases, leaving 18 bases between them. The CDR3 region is CASSSMSRVSYEQYF. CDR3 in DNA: TGTGCCAGCTCGTCGATGAGCAGGGTGAGCTACGAGCAGTACTTC.

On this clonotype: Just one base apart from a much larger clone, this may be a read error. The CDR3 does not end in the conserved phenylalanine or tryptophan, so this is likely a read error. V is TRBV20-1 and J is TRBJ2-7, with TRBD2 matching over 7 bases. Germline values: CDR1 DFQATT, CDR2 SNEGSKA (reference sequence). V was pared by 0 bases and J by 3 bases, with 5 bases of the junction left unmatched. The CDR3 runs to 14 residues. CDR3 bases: TGCAGTGCTAGAGATCCAGCGGGACGCTACGAGCAGTACTGC. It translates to CSARDPAGRYEQYC.

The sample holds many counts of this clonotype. CDR3 sequence (DNA): TGCGCCAGCAGCATGCTACAGGGTCCCCCCTACGAGCAGTACTTC. It codes for CASSMLQGPPYEQYF. The chain links TRBV5-1 to TRBJ2-7; possible D gene TRBD1, 6 bases. Trimming left V 4 bases short and J 2 bases short, with 16 bases between. This CDR3 has 15 amino acids. Germline V lookup: CDR1 SGHRS, CDR2 YFSETQ.

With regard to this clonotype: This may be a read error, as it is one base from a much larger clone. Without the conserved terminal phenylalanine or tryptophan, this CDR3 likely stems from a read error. The CDR3 nucleotides are TGTGCCAGCAGTCCGGGACTAGCGGCCTACGAGCAGTACTCC. It translates to CASSPGLAAYEQYS. The chain couples TRBV27 to TRBJ2-7, with 11 bases matching TRBD2. The germline V gene encodes CDR1 MNHEY and CDR2 SMNVEV (reference sequence). Unmatched junction bases numbered 2, after V lost 5 bases and J lost 2 bases. The CDR3 is made up of 14 amino acids.

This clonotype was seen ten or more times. The CDR3 bases are TGTGCCAGCAGCCAAGAGGGAGACGAGCAGTACTTC. Protein: CASSQEGDEQYF. V usage is TRBV3-1 and J usage is TRBJ2-7; a weak D match, TRBD2 (5 bases). Germline CDR1 is LGHDT and CDR2 is YNNKEL (reference sequence). This CDR3 has 12 residues. Trimming removed 0 bases at V and 5 bases at J, with 5 bases between.

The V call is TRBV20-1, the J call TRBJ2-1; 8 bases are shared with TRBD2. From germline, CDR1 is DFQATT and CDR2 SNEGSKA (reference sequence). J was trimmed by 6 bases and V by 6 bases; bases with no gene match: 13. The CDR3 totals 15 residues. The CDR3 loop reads CSARTPGRGGNEQFF. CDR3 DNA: TGCAGTGCCAGGACCCCCGGTCGGGGGGGCAATGAGCAGTTCTTC.

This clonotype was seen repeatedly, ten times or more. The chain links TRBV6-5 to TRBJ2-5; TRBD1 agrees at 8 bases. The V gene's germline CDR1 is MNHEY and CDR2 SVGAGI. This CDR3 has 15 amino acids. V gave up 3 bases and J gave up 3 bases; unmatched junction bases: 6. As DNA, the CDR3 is TGTGCCAGCAGTTATTACGGGACAGGCAAAGAGACCCAGTACTTC. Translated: CASSYYGTGKETQYF.

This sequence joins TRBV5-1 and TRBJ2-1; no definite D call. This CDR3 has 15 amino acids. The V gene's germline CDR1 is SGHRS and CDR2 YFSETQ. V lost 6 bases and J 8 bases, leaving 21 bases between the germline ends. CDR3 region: CASNMLSTAGDEQFF. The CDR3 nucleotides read TGCGCCAGCAATATGTTGTCTACCGCCGGCGATGAGCAGTTCTTC. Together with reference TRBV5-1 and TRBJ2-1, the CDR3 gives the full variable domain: KAGVTQTPRYLIKTRGQQVTLSCSPISGHRSVSWYQQTPGQGLQFLFEYFSETQRNKGNFPGRFSGRQFSNSRSEMNVSTLELGDSALYLCASNMLSTAGDEQFFGPGTRLTVL.

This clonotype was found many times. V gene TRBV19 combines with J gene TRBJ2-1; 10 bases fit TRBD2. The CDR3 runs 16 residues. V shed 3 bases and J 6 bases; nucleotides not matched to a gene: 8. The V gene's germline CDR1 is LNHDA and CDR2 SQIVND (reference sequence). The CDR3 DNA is TGTGCCAGTAGTATGCTAGCGGGAGACCCTGGCAATGAGCAGTTCTTC. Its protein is CASSMLAGDPGNEQFF.

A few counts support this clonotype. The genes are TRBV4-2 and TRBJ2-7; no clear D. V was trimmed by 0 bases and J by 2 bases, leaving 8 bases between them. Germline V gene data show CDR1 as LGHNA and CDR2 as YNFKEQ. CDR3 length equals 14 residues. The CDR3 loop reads CASSQDPSTYEQYF. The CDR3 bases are TGTGCCAGCAGCCAAGATCCTTCGACCTACGAGCAGTACTTC.

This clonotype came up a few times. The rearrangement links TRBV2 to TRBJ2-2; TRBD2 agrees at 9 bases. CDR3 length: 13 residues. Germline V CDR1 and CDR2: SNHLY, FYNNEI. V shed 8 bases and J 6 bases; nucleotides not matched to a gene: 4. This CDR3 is CASDEREAGELFF. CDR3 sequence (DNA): TGTGCCAGCGATGAGCGGGAGGCCGGGGAGCTGTTTTTT.

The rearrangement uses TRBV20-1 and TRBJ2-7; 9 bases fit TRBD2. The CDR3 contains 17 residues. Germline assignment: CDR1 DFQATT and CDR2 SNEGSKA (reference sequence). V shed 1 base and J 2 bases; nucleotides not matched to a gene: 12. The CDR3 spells CSARAGTSRRQPYEQYF. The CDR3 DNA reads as TGCAGTGCTAGAGCCGGGACTAGCAGACGACAACCCTACGAGCAGTACTTC.

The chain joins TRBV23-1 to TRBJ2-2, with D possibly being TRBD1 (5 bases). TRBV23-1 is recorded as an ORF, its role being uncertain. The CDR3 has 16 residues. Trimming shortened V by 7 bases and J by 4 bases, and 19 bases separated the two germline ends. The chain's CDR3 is CASISGPQGPTGELFF. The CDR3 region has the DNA TGCGCCAGCATTTCAGGGCCCCAGGGCCCCACCGGGGAGCTGTTTTTT.

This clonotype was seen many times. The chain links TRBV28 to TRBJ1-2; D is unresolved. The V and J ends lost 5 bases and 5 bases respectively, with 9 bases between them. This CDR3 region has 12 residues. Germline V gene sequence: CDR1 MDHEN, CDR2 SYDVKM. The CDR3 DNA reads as TGTGCCAGCAGTCGAGATCTATATGGCTACACCTTC. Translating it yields CASSRDLYGYTF.

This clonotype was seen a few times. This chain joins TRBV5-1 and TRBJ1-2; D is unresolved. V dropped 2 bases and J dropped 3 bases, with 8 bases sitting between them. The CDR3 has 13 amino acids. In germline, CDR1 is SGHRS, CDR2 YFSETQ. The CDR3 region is CASSFGSDYGYTF. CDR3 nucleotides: TGCGCCAGCAGCTTTGGGTCAGACTATGGCTACACCTTC.

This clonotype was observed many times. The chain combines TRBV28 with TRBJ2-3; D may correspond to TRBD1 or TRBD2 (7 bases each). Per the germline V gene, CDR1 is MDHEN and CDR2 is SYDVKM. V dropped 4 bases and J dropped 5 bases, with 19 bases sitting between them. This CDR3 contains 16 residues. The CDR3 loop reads CASSSPRGGVKDTQYF. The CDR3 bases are TGTGCCAGCAGTTCACCCAGGGGGGGTGTAAAAGATACGCAGTATTTT.

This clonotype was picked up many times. For the CDR3, the DNA is TGCAGTGCGCCGCTAGCGGGAGGTCCCTTTCAAGAGACCCAGTACTTC. Its protein is CSAPLAGGPFQETQYF. The chain uses TRBV20-1 and TRBJ2-5, with 11 bases aligning to TRBD2. From germline, CDR1 is DFQATT and CDR2 SNEGSKA (reference sequence). V was clipped by 6 bases and J by 2 bases; unmatched bases: 11. This CDR3 has 16 residues.

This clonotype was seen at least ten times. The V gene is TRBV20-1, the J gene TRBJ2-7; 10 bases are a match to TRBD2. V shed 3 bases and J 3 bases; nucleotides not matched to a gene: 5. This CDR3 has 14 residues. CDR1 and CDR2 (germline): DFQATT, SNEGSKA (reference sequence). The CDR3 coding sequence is TGCAGTGCTAGTGGGGCTAGCGGGAGCTACGAGCAGTACTTC. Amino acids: CSASGASGSYEQYF.

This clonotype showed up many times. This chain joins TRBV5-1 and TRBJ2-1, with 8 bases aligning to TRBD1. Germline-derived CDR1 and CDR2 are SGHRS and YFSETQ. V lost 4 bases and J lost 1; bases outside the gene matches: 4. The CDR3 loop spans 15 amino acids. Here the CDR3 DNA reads TGCGCCAGCAGCCTCCGGACAGGGTCCTACAATGAGCAGTTCTTC. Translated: CASSLRTGSYNEQFF.

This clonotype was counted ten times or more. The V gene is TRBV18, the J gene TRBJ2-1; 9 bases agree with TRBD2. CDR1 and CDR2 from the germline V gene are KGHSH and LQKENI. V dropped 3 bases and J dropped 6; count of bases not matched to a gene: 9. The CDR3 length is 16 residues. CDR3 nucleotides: TGTGCCAGCTCACCTGGTTTCCCTAGCGGGATCAATGAGCAGTTCTTC. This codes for CASSPGFPSGINEQFF.

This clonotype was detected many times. CDR3 amino acids: CASNRQGGYEQYF. CDR3 coding DNA: TGTGCCAGCAATCGACAGGGGGGGTACGAGCAGTACTTC. The chain is built from TRBV5-6 and TRBJ2-7, with TRBD1 matching over 9 bases. V shed 6 bases, J shed 4 bases, and the junction held 5 bases outside the gene matches. The CDR3 spans 13 residues. Germline V gives CDR1 SGHDT, CDR2 YYEEEE.